These 23 T cell receptor beta chains were sequenced from one sample in a study of blood T cell repertoires in COVID-19. Here immunoSEQ multiplex PCR was the method, and the copy in TCRdb shows in-frame clones only, minus some. The data show over 85,000 clones, with 88% seen just once and 4.8% held by the top ten. The sequenced material came from peripheral blood. The source is a woman at least 80 years old with active COVID-19.

V and J are TRBV7-2 and TRBJ2-3; D possibly corresponds to TRBD2 (6 bases). CDR3 length equals 13 residues. CDR1 is SGHTA and CDR2 is FQGNSA in the germline V gene. V dropped 1 base and J dropped 5 bases, with 7 bases sitting between them. The CDR3 loop reads CASSLVAVDTQYF. CDR3 nucleotide sequence: TGTGCCAGCAGCTTAGTAGCGGTAGATACGCAGTATTTT. Looking up the rest from reference TRBV7-2 and TRBJ2-3 gives the full variable domain: GAGVSQSPSNKVTEKGKDVELRCDPISGHTALYWYRQSLGQGLEFLIYFQGNSAPDKSGLPSDRFSAERTGGSVSTLTIQRTQQEDSAVYLCASSLVAVDTQYFGPGTRLTVL.

This clone was observed a few times. The chain joins TRBV2 to TRBJ2-5; TRBD2 aligns across 7 bases. The CDR3 has 14 amino acids. Germline-derived CDR1 and CDR2 are SNHLY and FYNNEI. The V gene end was trimmed by 2 bases and the J gene end by 7 bases; junction bases not matched to a gene: 7. CDR3 DNA sequence: TGTGCCAGCAGTGAAAGCGGACTAGTGGTGACCCAGTACTTC. As protein: CASSESGLVVTQYF.

The V call is TRBV15, the J call TRBJ1-2, with D possibly matching TRBD1 (6 bases). Germline CDR1 and CDR2: LNHNV and YYDKDF (reference sequence). V lost 3 bases and J lost 5, with 7 bases in between. CDR3 length: 12 amino acids. The CDR3 here is CATSRDRYGYTF. CDR3 nucleotides: TGTGCCACCAGCAGGGACAGATATGGCTACACCTTC.

This rearrangement joins TRBV28 to TRBJ1-6; 10 nucleotides agree with TRBD1. V dropped 3 bases and J dropped 13; count of bases not matched to a gene: 12. The CDR3 loop spans 16 amino acids. Germline V gene lookup returns CDR1 MDHEN and CDR2 SYDVKM. Written as DNA, the CDR3 is TGTGCCAGCAGTTTGGGAGGGGACAGGGGTAATTACCCCCTCCACTTT. As protein: CASSLGGDRGNYPLHF.

The table lists this clone with a count of one. CDR3 nucleotide sequence: TGCGCCAGCAGCGGTGGTCCTACGGTTTCCTACGAGCAGTACTTC. It translates to CASSGGPTVSYEQYF. This chain joins TRBV5-1 and TRBJ2-7; D remains ambiguous. V lost 4 bases and J lost 1, with 15 bases in between. CDR3 length equals 15 residues. Germline lookup yields CDR1 SGHRS and CDR2 YFSETQ.

The chain is built from TRBV28 and TRBJ2-5; no definite D call. Trimming removed 3 bases from V and 8 bases from J, with 10 bases in between. The CDR3 has 12 amino acids. Germline V lookup: CDR1 MDHEN, CDR2 SYDVKM. The CDR3 is CASSFAMNTQYF. The DNA for the CDR3 is TGTGCCAGCAGTTTTGCGATGAACACCCAGTACTTC.

The gene calls are TRBV28 and TRBJ1-4; 7 bases are a match to TRBD1. Germline assignment: CDR1 MDHEN and CDR2 SYDVKM. V gave up 4 bases and J gave up 10 bases; unmatched junction bases: 18. CDR3 length: 17 residues. The DNA of the CDR3 is TGTGCCAGCAGTTCTTATACAGGAGGACAGGACGGCGGAAAACTGTTTTTT. Amino acid sequence: CASSSYTGGQDGGKLFF.

V is TRBV29-1 and J is TRBJ1-3, with 8 bases aligning to TRBD1. V shed 4 bases and J 0 bases; nucleotides not matched to a gene: 2. The CDR3 is 14 amino acids. CDR1 and CDR2 from the germline V gene are SQVTM and ANQGSEA. CDR3 residues: CSVGDRISGNTIYF. In DNA, the CDR3 is TGCAGCGTTGGGGACAGGATCTCTGGAAACACCATATATTTT.

This chain uses TRBV5-1 with TRBJ2-6; 7 bases line up with TRBD2. Germline V gene lookup returns CDR1 SGHRS and CDR2 YFSETQ. J gave up 4 bases and V 2 bases, and 6 bases lay outside the gene matches. The CDR3 runs 16 residues. Here the CDR3 DNA reads TGCGCCAGCAGCTTTTATGGAGCGGGAGGGGCCAACGTCCTGACTTTC. Protein: CASSFYGAGGANVLTF.

The V call is TRBV9, the J call TRBJ2-7, with 16 bases matching TRBD2. The CDR3 is 16 amino acids. The germline V gene has CDR1 SGDLS and CDR2 YYNGEE. The V gene end was trimmed by 4 bases and the J gene end by 6 bases; junction bases not matched to a gene: 7. DNA of the CDR3: TGTGCCAGCAGCTTGGGACTAGCGGGAGGGCCGGGCGAGCAGTACTTC. Amino acid sequence: CASSLGLAGGPGEQYF.

In DNA, the CDR3 is TGCAGCGTTGGGAGCATGGACATGAACACTGAAGCTTTCTTT. Translated: CSVGSMDMNTEAFF. The V gene is TRBV29-1, the J gene TRBJ1-1, with D perhaps matching TRBD1 (5 bases). CDR1 and CDR2 (germline): SQVTM, ANQGSEA. Trimming cost V 4 bases and J 0 bases, with 12 bases left between them. The length of the CDR3 is 14 residues.

The CDR3 DNA reads TGTGCCAGCTCACTAATCCGGGACAGCAAAGAGACCCAGTACTTC. Its protein is CASSLIRDSKETQYF. This rearrangement joins TRBV18 to TRBJ2-5; 7 bases fit TRBD1. CDR3 length equals 15 residues. Germline CDR1 KGHSH, CDR2 LQKENI. V lost 4 bases, J lost 3 bases, and 8 bases stayed unmatched.

V gene TRBV5-1 combines with J gene TRBJ1-1; 9 bases align to TRBD1. Germline V gene sequence: CDR1 SGHRS, CDR2 YFSETQ. Trimming cost V 3 bases and J 1 base; bases outside gene matches: 4. This CDR3 contains 15 residues. The CDR3 nucleotides are TGCGCCAGCAGCTGGGGACAGGGTGGGAACACTGAAGCTTTCTTT. It codes for CASSWGQGGNTEAFF.

J is TRBJ1-2 and V is TRBV5-1; 8 positions match TRBD1. CDR3 length equals 15 residues. Germline V gene data show CDR1 as SGHRS and CDR2 as YFSETQ. With 1 base clipped from V and 3 bases from J, the junction kept 5 bases outside the gene matches. This CDR3 reads CASSLRAGGDYGYTF. The CDR3, as DNA: TGCGCCAGCAGCTTGAGGGCAGGGGGCGACTATGGCTACACCTTC. Supplemented by reference TRBV5-1 and TRBJ1-2, the full variable domain reads KAGVTQTPRYLIKTRGQQVTLSCSPISGHRSVSWYQQTPGQGLQFLFEYFSETQRNKGNFPGRFSGRQFSNSRSEMNVSTLELGDSALYLCASSLRAGGDYGYTFGSGTRLTVV.

This clone was observed a single time. This chain uses TRBV28 with TRBJ1-6, with D unresolved. Deletions cut 3 bases from V and 10 bases from J, with 19 bases between. The germline V gene has CDR1 MDHEN and CDR2 SYDVKM. The CDR3 consists of 16 residues. The CDR3 DNA is TGTGCCAGCAGTTTTCAGTTGACCTCGGGGTACTCACCCCTCCACTTT. It yields the protein CASSFQLTSGYSPLHF.

V is TRBV28 and J is TRBJ2-3; no reliable D call. The CDR3 sequence is 12 residues long. V was clipped by 5 bases and J by 5 bases, with 8 bases between them. CDR1 is MDHEN and CDR2 is SYDVKM in the germline V gene. CDR3 in DNA: TGTGCCAGCAGTCCCACAGAAGATACGCAGTATTTT. Encoded protein: CASSPTEDTQYF. The whole variable domain, filled in from reference TRBV28 and TRBJ2-3, reads DVKVTQSSRYLVKRTGEKVFLECVQDMDHENMFWYRQDPGLGLRLIYFSYDVKMKEKGDIPEGYSVSREKKERFSLILESASTNQTSMYLCASSPTEDTQYFGPGTRLTVL.

This sequence joins TRBV7-9 and TRBJ1-2, with 10 bases fitting TRBD1. The CDR3 runs to 15 residues. Germline V gene data show CDR1 as SEHNR and CDR2 as FQNEAQ (reference sequence). J gave up 2 bases and V 5 bases, and 5 bases lay outside the gene matches. In nucleotides, the CDR3 is TGTGCCAGCAGCCTAAAGGGACAGGGGAACTATGGCTACACCTTC. Its protein is CASSLKGQGNYGYTF.

The chain employs TRBV10-3 and TRBJ2-1; 8 nucleotides line up with TRBD1. The CDR3 totals 12 residues. In germline, CDR1 is ENHRY, CDR2 SYGVKD. V gave up 4 bases and J gave up 8 bases; unmatched junction bases: 1. CDR3 sequence: CAISGQGYEQFF. The CDR3, as DNA: TGTGCCATCAGTGGACAGGGGTATGAGCAGTTCTTC.

This clone was recorded only once. The genes are TRBV2 and TRBJ2-2; 8 bases line up with TRBD1. The CDR3 is made up of 15 amino acids. The trim removed 6 bases at V and 6 bases at J, leaving 9 bases unmatched. Germline V lookup: CDR1 SNHLY, CDR2 FYNNEI. The CDR3 sequence is CASRGQGILSGELFF. CDR3 nucleotide sequence: TGTGCCAGCAGAGGACAGGGTATACTCTCCGGGGAGCTGTTTTTT.

The V call is TRBV18, the J call TRBJ1-1; a weak D match, TRBD1 (6 bases). V gave up 5 bases and J gave up 4 bases, with 8 bases separating them. The CDR3 totals 12 residues. Germline CDR1 KGHSH, CDR2 LQKENI. CDR3 region: CASSTGSTEAFF. The CDR3 DNA is TGTGCCAGCTCAACAGGGTCCACTGAAGCTTTCTTT.

This sequence joins TRBV18 and TRBJ1-2; a weak D match, TRBD1 (5 bases). This CDR3 contains 14 residues. CDR1 KGHSH and CDR2 LQKENI come from the germline V gene. Trimming pared 1 base from V and 4 bases from J, leaving 10 bases between. CDR3 sequence: CASSPLAGLYGYTF. CDR3 in DNA: TGTGCCAGCTCACCACTTGCAGGGCTCTATGGCTACACCTTC.

The chain has TRBV12-5 and TRBJ2-1; 12 bases line up with TRBD2. The germline CDR1 and CDR2 sequences are LGHNT and FRNRAP. CDR3 size: 17 residues. The V segment lost 5 bases and the J segment 4 bases; nucleotides outside the gene matches: 9. The CDR3 sequence is CASGLAGGVGSYNEQFF. Written as DNA, the CDR3 is TGTGCTAGTGGTCTAGCGGGGGGGGTCGGTAGTTACAATGAGCAGTTCTTC.

The rearrangement uses TRBV29-1 and TRBJ2-7, with 11 bases fitting TRBD2. Germline V gene sequence: CDR1 SQVTM, CDR2 ANQGSEA. Trimming cost V 0 bases and J 9 bases; bases outside gene matches: 10. The CDR3 is made up of 15 amino acids. The chain's CDR3 is CSVEDPASGRPGQYF. In DNA, the CDR3 is TGCAGCGTTGAAGATCCGGCTAGCGGGAGGCCCGGGCAGTACTTC.